This TCR beta chain was identified in a study of blood T cell repertoires in COVID-19. Study at large: Acute and convalescent COVID-19 samples came from the United States, Italy and Spain. T cells, B-cell-depleted T cells, or PBMCs supplied cDNA or gDNA.

V dropped 4 bases and J dropped 3; count of bases not matched to a gene: 17. This CDR3 comprises 18 residues. Germline V gives CDR1 SGDLS, CDR2 YYNGEE. Clinical history as reported by participants underpinned cohort assignment. Cohort 3 recovered donors had two negative PCRs, clearance, or symptom resolution. Assay used: immunoSEQ multiplex PCR; TCRdb lists only in-frame clones, some missing. The table has 360,000 or so clones, more than 85% seen once; the top ten hold approximately 3.1%. The chain carries TRBV9 and TRBJ1-1; 8 bases match TRBD1. Sequenced sample: PBMCs or T cells enriched from blood (not recorded which). The TCR originated in a woman aged 25 to 39 who had recovered from COVID-19. DNA of the CDR3: TGTGCCAGCAGCACCCACGAAGAACAGGGGGTGGGGTACACTGAAGCTTTCTTT. Translating it yields CASSTHEEQGVGYTEAFF.